This T cell receptor (beta chain) was retrieved from a study of follicular helper T cells after annual influenza vaccination. Study conclusions and caveats: Each annual vaccination recalled recurring oligoclonal ICOS+CD38+ cTfh clonotypes.

A remark on this clone: The antigen is not known.

Measured with immunoSEQ multiplex PCR; TCRdb has only the in-frame clones, and not every one. The sample includes some 11,000 clones, around 80% seen only once; the top ten take 0.75% to 0.95%. Excluded were substance abuse, HIV/AIDS, active cancer, immunomodulatory drugs and active illness. The CDR3 extends over 15 amino acids. Germline V CDR1 and CDR2: MNHEY, SVGAGI. The ends were cut back, 5 bases at V and 4 bases at J, with 15 bases in the middle. This rearrangement joins TRBV6-5 to TRBJ1-5; D is perhaps TRBD1 (5 bases). This TCR derives from an adult who received the influenza vaccine. The sample consisted of CXCR5- memory CD4+ T cells sorted from blood, taken 6 weeks after influenza vaccination. The CDR3 nucleotides are TGTGCCAGCAGTCAGGGTCGGGGGACGAATCAGCCCCAGCATTTT. Translation: CASSQGRGTNQPQHF.